The entry that follows covers one T cell receptor beta chain sequence. Losses at the gene ends were 0 bases for V and 8 bases for J; bases not matched to a gene: 3. Germline assignment: CDR1 SGDLS and CDR2 YYNGEE. The CDR3 totals 15 residues. The assay was immunoSEQ multiplex PCR, and TCRdb's table has in-frame clones only and misses some. The sample contains some 130,000 clones, 86% of which appear only once. The record originates from a study of blood T cell repertoires in COVID-19. On the study more broadly: COVID-19 samples collected from the United States, Italy and Spain covered acute and convalescent phases.

Those who participated ranged in age from roughly 18 to 100 years and resided in approximately 26 US areas. Resolution of symptoms, clearance, or two negative PCRs was present in recovered Cohort 3 donors. The sequence derives from a woman between 50 and 59 years old who had recovered from COVID-19. Source material: PBMCs or T cells enriched from blood (not recorded which). The chain joins TRBV9 to TRBJ2-1; 12 nucleotides line up with TRBD2. In nucleotides, the CDR3 is TGTGCCAGCAGCGTAGGGCTAGCGGGGGGGTATGAGCAGTTCTTC. It encodes CASSVGLAGGYEQFF.